This TCR beta chain came from a study of blood T cell repertoires in COVID-19. This clone has more than one count but fewer than ten. In germline, CDR1 is LNHDA, CDR2 SQIVND (reference sequence). This CDR3 has 14 residues. The V gene end was trimmed by 8 bases and the J gene end by 5 bases; junction bases not matched to a gene: 8. Source study methods: From reference gene primer amplification, estimates of nucleated cell counts were derived. Assay used: immunoSEQ multiplex PCR; TCRdb lists only in-frame clones, some missing. The DNA was the basis for D and trimming; V, J and clone size are from that table. The sample consists of about 240,000 clones, approximately 83% of them appearing once.

Sequenced input: peripheral blood. The chain carries TRBV19 and TRBJ2-5; 10 nucleotides line up with TRBD2. This clonotype was sampled from a man aged 25-40 years who had recovered from COVID-19. CDR3 in amino acids: CASSLAGAEETQYF. As DNA, the CDR3 is TGTGCCAGTTCCCTAGCGGGGGCCGAGGAGACCCAGTACTTC.